This is a list of T cell receptor beta chains from one sample in a study of sequential checkpoint blockade in melanoma. Measured with immunoSEQ multiplex PCR; TCRdb has only the in-frame clones, and not every one. This table has 8,400 or so clones, approximately 72% appearing once. Source: CD8+ T cells sorted from blood (inferred from file names), taken from a patient given nivolumab and ipilimumab in sequence. All receptors derive from a human donor with melanoma. The CDR3 runs from the conserved cysteine through the conserved F or W. The D gene is left open where the match is weak. Clone size is stated in some rows and not others, as once, few, many or a class when expanded.

v_gene	d_gene	len	j_gene	abundance	CDR3nt	CDR3aa
TRBV27	TRBD2	14	TRBJ2-1	NA	TGTGCCAGCAAACTAGCGGGAGGGCCGCATGAGCAGTTCTTC	CASKLAGGPHEQFF
TRBV6-6	TRBD1	14	TRBJ1-1	few	TGTGCCAGCAGTTACACACAGGGGAGCGCTGAAGCTTTCTTT	CASSYTQGSAEAFF
TRBV4-1	TRBD2	14	TRBJ2-7	NA	TGCGCCAGCAGCTTCAGAGCGGGAGAATACGAGCAGTACTTC	CASSFRAGEYEQYF
TRBV19	NA	15	TRBJ1-5	large	TGTGCCAGTAGTATCGGCAGGGGTAACAATCAGCCCCAGCATTTT	CASSIGRGNNQPQHF
TRBV4-2	NA	19	TRBJ2-2	large	TGTGCCAGCAGCCAACTCGGACGTGTAGGCGGGGATCACACCGGGGAGCTGTTTTTT	CASSQLGRVGGDHTGELFF
TRBV5-6	TRBD1	15	TRBJ2-3	few	TGTGCCAGCAGCTTGGGACAGGGGAAGACAGATACGCAGTATTTT	CASSLGQGKTDTQYF
TRBV19	NA	17	TRBJ2-6	few	TGTGCCAGTAAGGGGGTCGGGGCTGAATCTGGGGCCAACGTCCTGACTTTC	CASKGVGAESGANVLTF
TRBV12-2	NA	15	TRBJ2-7	few	TGTGCAAGTCGCTTCGCAGTATTCCCCTCCTACGAGCAGTACTTC	CASRFAVFPSYEQYF
TRBV18	NA	15	TRBJ2-5	NA	TGTGCCAGCTCACCAACCTCAAGCGGCCAAGAGACCCAGTACTTC	CASSPTSSGQETQYF
TRBV4-1	TRBD1	17	TRBJ1-2	NA	TGCGCCAGCAGCCAACATGTTCTCAGGGGGCCTAAAGATGGCTACACCTTC	CASSQHVLRGPKDGYTF
TRBV27	NA	15	TRBJ1-5	NA	TGTGCCAGCAGTCCGTATCAGGCCCCCAATCAGCCCCAGCATTTT	CASSPYQAPNQPQHF
TRBV27	TRBD2	15	TRBJ2-7	NA	TGTGCCAGCAGTCAGGGACTAGCGGGATCCTACGAGCAGTACTTC	CASSQGLAGSYEQYF
TRBV19	TRBD2	14	TRBJ2-3	NA	TGTGCCAGTAGTTTAGCGGGAGGCACAGATACGCAGTATTTT	CASSLAGGTDTQYF
TRBV6-1	TRBD2	19	TRBJ2-3	NA	TGTGCCAGCAGTGAAGTAGGGGTCAGCGGGGGGGCCGCGTCTGATACGCAGTATTTT	CASSEVGVSGGAASDTQYF
TRBV7-8	NA	13	TRBJ2-3	NA	TGTGCCAGCAGCCCGACAGCCACAGATACGCAGTATTTT	CASSPTATDTQYF
TRBV4-3	NA	16	TRBJ2-7	NA	TGCGCCAGCAGCCAAGATTGGAGGGGCGCCTATCGCGAGCAGTACTTC	CASSQDWRGAYREQYF
TRBV11-2	NA	13	TRBJ2-3	NA	TGTGCCAGCAGCTTAGTAGGGGTAGATACGCAGTATTTT	CASSLVGVDTQYF
TRBV9	TRBD2	16	TRBJ2-3	NA	TGTGCCAGCAGCGTCGGCGGGGGGGTACGAACAGATACGCAGTATTTT	CASSVGGGVRTDTQYF
TRBV4-1	NA	13	TRBJ1-1	NA	TGCGCCAGCAGCCAGAGGGGACATTTTGAAGCTTTCTTT	CASSQRGHFEAFF
TRBV13	TRBD1	15	TRBJ1-2	NA	TGTGCCAGCAGCCCCCCCGACAGGGAGCACTATGGCTACACCTTC	CASSPPDREHYGYTF
TRBV30	TRBD1	13	TRBJ1-3	NA	TGTGCCTGGAGTGGGGACAGTGGAAACACCATATATTTT	CAWSGDSGNTIYF
TRBV9	TRBD2	14	TRBJ2-1	NA	TGTGCCAGCAGCGTGGCGGGAGGCTGGGATGAGCAGTTCTTC	CASSVAGGWDEQFF
TRBV6-4	TRBD2	15	TRBJ2-1	NA	TGTGCCAGCAGTGAGGCTAGCGGGGGGACGAATGAGCAGTTCTTC	CASSEASGGTNEQFF
TRBV30	TRBD2	15	TRBJ2-1	few	TGTGCCTGGAGTAATCTAGCGGCTGACTACAATGAGCAGTTCTTC	CAWSNLAADYNEQFF
TRBV7-2	TRBD2	16	TRBJ2-1	NA	TGTGCCAGCAGCTCCCTAGCGGGGGGTGCCTACAATGAGCAGTTCTTC	CASSSLAGGAYNEQFF
TRBV5-5	TRBD1	14	TRBJ2-7	NA	TGTGCCAGCAGCTTTCTACAGGGGAGTTACGAGCAGTACTTC	CASSFLQGSYEQYF
TRBV10-1	TRBD2	15	TRBJ2-4	once	TGCGCCAGCAGGAGCGGGAGCGGGGCCAAAGACATTCAGTACTTC	CASRSGSGAKDIQYF
TRBV15	NA	15	TRBJ1-1	NA	TGTGCCACCAGGGATTCAGGGAAATCAAACACTGAAGCTTTCTTT	CATRDSGKSNTEAFF
TRBV27	NA	13	TRBJ1-5	few	TGTGCCAGCAGTCTTCGGGTCGGTCAGCCCCAGCATTTT	CASSLRVGQPQHF
TRBV29-1	NA	12	TRBJ2-7	NA	TGCAGCGTTGTCTACGACTCCTACGAGCAGTACTTC	CSVVYDSYEQYF
TRBV6-4	TRBD2	15	TRBJ2-3	NA	TGTGCCAGCAGTGTCTCGGGACTAGCCACAGATACGCAGTATTTT	CASSVSGLATDTQYF
TRBV2	TRBD2	16	TRBJ2-7	NA	TGTGCCAGCAGTGATTCCGGTAGCGGGGGGGCCTACGAGCAGTACTTC	CASSDSGSGGAYEQYF
TRBV11-3	NA	13	TRBJ2-1	NA	TGTGCCAGCAGCCCCCGGGATAGCAATGAGCAGTTCTTC	CASSPRDSNEQFF
TRBV4-2	TRBD2	18	TRBJ2-4	NA	TGTGCCAGCAGCCCAGGAGATGCTAGCGGCGGGCCCAAAAACATTCAGTACTTC	CASSPGDASGGPKNIQYF
TRBV6-6	TRBD2	15	TRBJ2-3	once	TGTGCCAGCAGTGCCGGGACTAGCGGGAGCGATACGCAGTATTTT	CASSAGTSGSDTQYF
TRBV20-1	NA	11	TRBJ1-4	NA	TGCAGTGTAGCTGTAGTCGAAAAACTGTTTTTT	CSVAVVEKLFF
TRBV4-3	NA	15	TRBJ2-5	NA	TGCGCCAGCAGCCAAGAGGGGCGGATTGGGGAGACCCAGTACTTC	CASSQEGRIGETQYF